Sequencing of this T cell receptor beta chain was carried out in a study of blood T cells in healthy people across ages. Findings and caveats of the study: Across the age range, TCR beta diversity per million T cells fell in a roughly linear way.

Each sample had at least 6.5 million PBMCs isolated. A second 7 to 11 cycle PCR used barcoded and J-beta primers. TCRdb re-called the 5' RACE reads through MiXCR, storing one row per CDR3 protein. The profile shows about 760,000 distinct CDR3 sequences, about 56% of them singletons. In the case of this clonotype: Its antigen is not identified.

This CDR3 spans 15 amino acids. The V gene's germline CDR1 is SNHLY and CDR2 FYNNEI. V lost 6 bases and J 4 bases, leaving 18 bases between the germline ends. The chain has TRBV2 and TRBJ1-2; no firm D call. The sequence derives from a man in his forties in good health. Sequencing was carried out using blood. The chain's CDR3 is CASSPDSLWGYGYTF. In DNA, the CDR3 is TGTGCCAGCAGCCCAGACTCACTGTGGGGCTATGGCTACACCTTC.